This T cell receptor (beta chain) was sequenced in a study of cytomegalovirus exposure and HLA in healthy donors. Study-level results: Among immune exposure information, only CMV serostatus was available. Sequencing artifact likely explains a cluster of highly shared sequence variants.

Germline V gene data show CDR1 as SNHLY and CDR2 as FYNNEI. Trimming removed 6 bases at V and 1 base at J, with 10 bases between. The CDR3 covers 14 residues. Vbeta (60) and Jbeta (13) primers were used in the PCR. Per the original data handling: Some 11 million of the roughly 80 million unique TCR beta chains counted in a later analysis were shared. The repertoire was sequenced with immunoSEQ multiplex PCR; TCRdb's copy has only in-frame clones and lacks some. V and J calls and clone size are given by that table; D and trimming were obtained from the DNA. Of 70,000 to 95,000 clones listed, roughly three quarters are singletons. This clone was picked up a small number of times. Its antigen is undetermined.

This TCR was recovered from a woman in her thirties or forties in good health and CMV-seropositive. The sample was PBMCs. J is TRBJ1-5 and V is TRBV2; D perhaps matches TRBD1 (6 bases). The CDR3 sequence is CASRITGSNQPQHF. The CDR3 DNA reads TGTGCCAGCAGAATTACAGGGAGCAATCAGCCCCAGCATTTT.